This T cell receptor (beta chain) was captured by sequencing in a study of shared clonotypes between healthy human individuals. Sequencing was performed with immunoSEQ multiplex PCR; in TCRdb, only in-frame clones are kept and a portion is missing. The sample includes roughly 2,300,000 clones, roughly 90% seen only once; the top ten take 0.3% to 0.45%. The germline gives CDR1 SEHNR, CDR2 FQNEAQ (reference sequence). The V gene end was trimmed by 5 bases and the J gene end by 4 bases; junction bases not matched to a gene: 11. The CDR3 sequence is 16 residues long. V and J are TRBV7-9 and TRBJ2-7; TRBD1 agrees at 10 bases. This clonotype was sampled from a man younger than 35 in good health. Some clones in this sample may be carry-over from other donors' samples. Material for sequencing was naive CD4+ T cells from PBMCs. Subset: CD45RA+ positively selected. This CDR3 is CASSKGGTGVTYEQYF. The CDR3 DNA is TGTGCCAGCAGCAAGGGAGGGACAGGGGTTACTTACGAGCAGTACTTC. Full variable domain (rest looked up from reference TRBV7-9 and TRBJ2-7): DTGVSQNPRHKITKRGQNVTFRCDPISEHNRLYWYRQTLGQGPEFLTYFQNEAQLEKSRLLSDRFSAERPKGSFSTLEIQRTEQGDSAMYLCASSKGGTGVTYEQYFGPGTRLTVT.